Reported below is one TCR beta chain. Its antigen remains unidentified. The sample comes from a study of beta chain features in type 1 diabetes. General study points: The study found moderately but significantly shorter TCRB CDR3s in all four CD4+ subsets of Type 1 diabetes patients.

Germline CDR1 reads LGHNA; CDR2 reads YSLEER. The CDR3 consists of 13 residues. Trimming took 5 bases from V and 3 from J, leaving 10 bases between them. Reverse transcribing all isolated RNA meant expressed TCRB transcripts were sequenced. The protocol was immunoSEQ multiplex PCR, while the TCRdb copy is restricted to in-frame clones and leaves out a portion. The sample has 95,000 to 150,000 clones, over 15% seen once. The specimen sequenced was central memory CD4+ T cells from blood. This TCR came from a man between 25 and 39 years old with type 1 diabetes. V usage is TRBV4-3 and J usage is TRBJ1-2, with D unresolved. The CDR3 region has the DNA TGCGCCAGCAGCAGAGGGAGGGACTATGGCTACACCTTC. This sequence encodes CASSRGRDYGYTF.